One T cell receptor beta chain is described in this entry. Its antigen remains unknown. The source of the sample is a study of graft-versus-host responses after intestinal transplantation. Study background: Grafts were multivisceral, liver-intestinal, or isolated intestinal. Recipients were all induced with anti-thymocyte globulin, then given tacrolimus and steroids for roughly 3 years.

Method: immunoSEQ multiplex PCR; TCRdb's copy keeps in-frame clones and lacks some. The sample has tens of thousands of clones, about 80% seen once. The study's findings and limits: The authors found GvH clones in recipient marrow, some appearing first in ileum or blood. GvH clone levels peaked in circulation, and this peak was associated with early post-transplant HvG declines.

Trimming shortened V by 6 bases and J by 6 bases, and 8 bases separated the two germline ends. CDR1 MNHEY and CDR2 SVGAGI come from the germline V gene. The CDR3 has 11 residues. The chain has TRBV6-5 and TRBJ1-1; TRBD1 is a possible D gene (6 bases). Specimen: unstimulated CD4+ T cells sorted from spleen or lymph node cells, collected before transplant. The TCR comes from a human donor who was the organ donor for an intestinal transplant. The CDR3 DNA is TGTGCCAGCAGCCAGGGGCCTGAAGCTTTCTTT. Protein: CASSQGPEAFF.